Listed below are T cell receptor beta chains from one sample, sequenced in a study of blood T cell repertoires in COVID-19. Repertoires were generated with immunoSEQ multiplex PCR, while TCRdb's copy carries only in-frame clones and drops some. The sample records 400,000 to 450,000 clones, about nine tenths being singletons. The sample taken for sequencing was peripheral blood. The receptors were gathered from a woman aged 35 to 49 with COVID-19, enrolled during active disease. Each CDR3 is given with its conserved first and last residue. D genes are given only for firm matches. Clone size, where shown, is once, few, many, or a class for clones that have expanded.

v_call,clone_size,d_call,j_call,cdr3_nt,cdr3_aa
TRBV6-5,-,TRBD1,TRBJ1-5,TGTGCCAGCAGCCCAACAGGGGTACGCAATCAGCCCCAGCATTTT,CASSPTGVRNQPQHF
TRBV7-2,-,TRBD2,TRBJ2-2,TGTGCCAGCAGCTTAAGGCGGGGGGCGTCCGGGGAGCTGTTTTTT,CASSLRRGASGELFF
TRBV12-5,-,TRBD1,TRBJ2-2,TGTGCTAGTGGTTTGGGCAGGGGGACCGGGGAGCTGTTTTTT,CASGLGRGTGELFF
TRBV29-1,-,-,TRBJ1-2,TGCAGCGTTGATGGGGGGGGCTACACCTTC,CSVDGGGYTF
TRBV5-5,-,-,TRBJ1-3,TGTGCCAGCAGCTTGGGGTTCAGGCGCCATATCTCTGGAAACACCATATATTTT,CASSLGFRRHISGNTIYF
TRBV25-1,once,-,TRBJ1-5,TGTGCCAGCTCCAGGGTGGGGAGCAATCAGCCCCAGCATTTT,CASSRVGSNQPQHF
TRBV20-1,-,-,TRBJ1-5,TGCAGTGCCCAGGTAGATCAGCCCCAGCATTTT,CSAQVDQPQHF
TRBV18,-,-,TRBJ1-1,TGTGCCAGCTCACCACTGAATGGGCTTGACACTGAAGCTTTCTTT,CASSPLNGLDTEAFF
TRBV9,-,-,TRBJ2-2,TGTGCCAGCAGCGTCTCCGGGGCGAACACCGGGGAGCTGTTTTTT,CASSVSGANTGELFF
TRBV19,-,-,TRBJ2-7,TGTGCCAGTAGGGGGGGGCAGGGCTACGAGCAGTACTTC,CASRGGQGYEQYF
TRBV3-1/TRBV3-2,-,-,TRBJ2-1,TGTGCCAGCAGCCATTCCTCAAGGAGCTCCTACAATGAGCAGTTCTTC,CASSHSSRSSYNEQFF
TRBV7-8,-,-,TRBJ2-5,TGTGCCAGCAGCTTAAGGCAGGGCAGTTCCCAAGAGACCCAGTACTTC,CASSLRQGSSQETQYF
TRBV5-5,-,TRBD1,TRBJ2-1,TGTGCCAGCAGCTCGTCAGGGGGCTCCTACAATGAGCAGTTCTTC,CASSSSGGSYNEQFF
TRBV27,-,-,TRBJ2-2,TGTGCCAGCAGTATAACAGCGAACACCGGGGAGCTGTTTTTT,CASSITANTGELFF
TRBV6-5,-,-,TRBJ1-3,TGTGCCAGCAGTCCCGGACAGCTAAACACCATATATTTT,CASSPGQLNTIYF
TRBV2,-,-,TRBJ1-2,TGTGCCAGCAGTGAGAGGGAAACGGGTGGCTACACCTTC,CASSERETGGYTF
TRBV7-2,-,-,TRBJ1-5,TGTGCCAGCAGCCGCGGGGGGGGCAATCAGCCCCAGCATTTT,CASSRGGGNQPQHF
TRBV29-1,-,TRBD1,TRBJ2-1,TGCAGCGTTGAACCCAGGGGGACCTACAATGAGCAGTTCTTC,CSVEPRGTYNEQFF
TRBV9,-,TRBD1,TRBJ1-4,TGTGCCAGCAGCGTCTCGGGACAGGGGAAGGAAAAACTGTTTTTT,CASSVSGQGKEKLFF
TRBV3-1/TRBV3-2,-,-,TRBJ2-2,TGTGCCAGCAGCCAAGTGGGAAGCGGAACCGGGGAGCTGTTTTTT,CASSQVGSGTGELFF
TRBV6-4,-,TRBD2,TRBJ2-2,TGTGCCAGTAAACTAGCGGGGGACACCGGGGAGCTGTTTTTT,CASKLAGDTGELFF
TRBV19,-,-,TRBJ2-1,TGTGCCAGTAGTAGCCCTGGAAAGAGGGGGTACTACAATGAGCAGTTCTTC,CASSSPGKRGYYNEQFF
TRBV28,-,TRBD2,TRBJ2-7,TGTGCCAGCAGTTTCCCCGGACTAGCGGGAGACGAGCAGTACTTC,CASSFPGLAGDEQYF
TRBV5-1,few,TRBD2,TRBJ2-3,TGCGCCAGCAGCTACCAAACCAGAGCGGGGAGAACCACAGATACGCAGTATTTT,CASSYQTRAGRTTDTQYF
TRBV7-9,-,-,TRBJ1-1,TGTGCCAGCAGCTTGGGGCCTGTCAACACTGAAGCTTTCTTT,CASSLGPVNTEAFF
TRBV6-1,-,TRBD1,TRBJ2-6,TGTGCCAGCAGTGATGACAGGGGGCGATCTGGGGCCAACGTCCTGACTTTC,CASSDDRGRSGANVLTF
TRBV6-2/TRBV6-3,-,-,TRBJ2-3,TGTGCCAGCAGTTACACTGTGGAGGGCACAGATACGCAGTATTTT,CASSYTVEGTDTQYF
TRBV28,-,-,TRBJ2-7,TGTGCCAGCACAGTTTATGCGGGGCTCTACGAGCAGTACTTC,CASTVYAGLYEQYF
TRBV2,-,TRBD1,TRBJ2-7,TGTGCCAGCAGTCTTATGGACAGGGGCTACGAGCAGTACTTC,CASSLMDRGYEQYF
TRBV6-6,-,-,TRBJ2-5,TGTGCCAGCAGTTACGGTACCGGAGAGACCCAGTACTTC,CASSYGTGETQYF
TRBV6-1,-,-,TRBJ1-4,TGTGCCAGCAGTGAAGCTAACCTCCAGGGATCGGTGTTTTTT,CASSEANLQGSVFF
TRBV11-2,-,TRBD1,TRBJ1-6,TGTGCCAGCAGCCTAGGTGAGGGACAGAAACGTGGGAATTCACCCCTCCACTTT,CASSLGEGQKRGNSPLHF
TRBV10-3,-,TRBD1,TRBJ2-3,TGTGCCATCAGTGGACCACAGGGGGCCGCTCATACGCAGTATTTT,CAISGPQGAAHTQYF
TRBV10-3,-,-,TRBJ1-5,TGTGCCATCAGTGAGAGGGGGGGCGATCAGCCCCAGCATTTT,CAISERGGDQPQHF
TRBV30,-,-,TRBJ1-1,TGTGCCTGGAGTGCACAGCCGTTGGTCACTGAAGCTTTCTTT,CAWSAQPLVTEAFF
TRBV21-1,few,-,TRBJ2-7,TGTGCCAGCAGCAACTGCGGGGCCTCCTACGAGCAGTACTTC,CASSNCGASYEQYF
TRBV4-3,-,-,TRBJ1-2,TGCGCCAGCAGCCAAGGAGGCTCAAACTATGGCTACACCTTC,CASSQGGSNYGYTF
TRBV6-2/TRBV6-3,-,-,TRBJ2-2,TGTGCCAGCAGTCCCGGGGCCGGGGAGCTGTTTTTT,CASSPGAGELFF
TRBV7-9,-,TRBD1,TRBJ1-2,TGTGCCAGCAGCCGAGACAGGGCGGTTGGTGGCTACACCTTC,CASSRDRAVGGYTF
TRBV18,-,-,TRBJ1-2,TGTGCCAGCTCACCATTACAGCGGGGTGATGGCTACACCTTC,CASSPLQRGDGYTF
TRBV5-1,-,TRBD1,TRBJ1-4,TGCGCCAGCAGCTTGGGGACAGGGTTGGATGAAAAACTGTTTTTT,CASSLGTGLDEKLFF
TRBV27,few,-,TRBJ1-1,TGTGCCAGCTTAATGAACACTGAAGCTTTCTTT,CASLMNTEAFF
TRBV4-2,-,TRBD1,TRBJ1-5,TGTGCCAGCAGCCAAGATGGCCGGGACAGGGTTTTT,CASSQDGRDRVF